This T cell receptor beta chain emerged from a study of shared T cell receptors in the human thymus. Repertoires were generated with immunoSEQ multiplex PCR, while TCRdb's copy carries only in-frame clones and drops some. This sample has more than 550,000 clones, with more than 75% found just once. V shed 8 bases and J 4 bases; nucleotides not matched to a gene: 5. The germline gives CDR1 MNHNS, CDR2 SASEGT. The CDR3 loop spans 15 amino acids. These data were also reused for a study on human thymus T cells. This second study says: Thymus tissue for the work was resected from patients undergoing corrective heart surgery. Related research examined unrelated individuals and reported that their thymic repertoires overlapped highly.

The V gene is TRBV6-1, the J gene TRBJ1-6; TRBD1 agrees at 10 bases. The TCR originated in a boy less than two years old with a congenital heart defect. The specimen sequenced was thymocytes. This CDR3 reads CASGTGAPYNSPLHF. CDR3 coding DNA: TGTGCCAGCGGGACAGGGGCCCCTTATAATTCACCCCTCCACTTT.